This T cell receptor (beta chain) was retrieved from a study of vaccination effects on CD4 cells after COVID-19. Broader study findings: Common cold coronavirus cross-reactivity was shown by only 1 of 255 vaccine-induced clones in healthy vaccinees. Late post-vaccination, clones induced by infection and those induced by vaccine underwent marked clonal contraction. The study, lacking early post-infection timepoints, had few convalescent patients.

J lost 4 bases, V lost 6 bases, and 0 bases had no gene match. The CDR3 runs 13 residues. The germline V gene encodes CDR1 LNHDA and CDR2 SQIVND (reference sequence). As regards this clone: Its matching antigen is unknown.

With the ViraFEST assay, the study expanded antigen-specific CD4+ T cells using viral peptide pools, then sequenced them. Culture proceeded for about ten days, and CD4+ T cells were then isolated. Vaccinated participants had no history of SARS-CoV-2 infection and tested negative for nucleocapsid antibodies. On both days 3 and 7, half of the culture medium was replaced with IL-2 medium. Clones were sequenced by immunoSEQ multiplex PCR, and TCRdb holds only the in-frame ones, with some missing. In the table there are tens of thousands of clones, 70% to 80% of which are singletons. The V gene is TRBV19, the J gene TRBJ2-3; 11 bases fit TRBD2. The sequencing used CD4+ T cells from PBMCs cultured with HCoV-OC43 spike peptides, collected before COVID-19 vaccination. Subset here: HCoV-OC43 spike overlapping peptide pool stimulation. This clonotype was sampled from a human donor who received a COVID-19 vaccine. DNA for the CDR3: TGTGCCAGTAGACTAGCGGGAGCAGATACGCAGTATTTT. Protein sequence: CASRLAGADTQYF. Full variable domain (outside the CDR3, taken from reference TRBV19 and TRBJ2-3): DGGITQSPKYLFRKEGQNVTLSCEQNLNHDAMYWYRQDPGQGLRLIYYSQIVNDFQKGDIAEGYSVSREKKESFPLTVTSAQKNPTAFYLCASRLAGADTQYFGPGTRLTVL.